This T cell receptor beta chain appears in the sequencing data of a study of control samples from healthy donors and cancer patients. TCRdb keeps only in-frame clones here, not all; method: immunoSEQ multiplex PCR. The sample holds roughly 84,000 clones, 91% seen once. With 5 bases clipped from V and 4 bases from J, the junction kept 2 bases outside the gene matches. Germline V gene data show CDR1 as SEHNR and CDR2 as FQNEAQ (reference sequence). The CDR3 length is 14 residues. Sequencing was carried out using blood. The TCR comes from a man aged 45-65 years in good health. The V and J genes are TRBV7-9 and TRBJ2-6; 7 nucleotides align to TRBD1. This CDR3 reads CASSRTGGANVLTF. The DNA of the CDR3 is TGTGCCAGCAGCCGGACAGGAGGGGCCAACGTCCTGACTTTC.